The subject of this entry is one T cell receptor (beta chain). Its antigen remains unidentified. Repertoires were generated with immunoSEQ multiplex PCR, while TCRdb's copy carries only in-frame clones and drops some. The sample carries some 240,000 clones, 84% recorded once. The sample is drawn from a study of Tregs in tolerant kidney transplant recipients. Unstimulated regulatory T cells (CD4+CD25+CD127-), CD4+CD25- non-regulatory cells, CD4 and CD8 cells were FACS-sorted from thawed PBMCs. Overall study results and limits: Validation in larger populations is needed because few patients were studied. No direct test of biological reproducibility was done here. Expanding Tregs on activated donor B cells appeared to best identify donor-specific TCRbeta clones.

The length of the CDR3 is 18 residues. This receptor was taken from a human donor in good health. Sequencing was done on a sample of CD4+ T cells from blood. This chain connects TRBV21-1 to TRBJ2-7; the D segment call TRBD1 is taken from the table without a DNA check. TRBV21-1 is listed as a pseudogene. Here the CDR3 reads CASSAGTGGLSGSYEQYF. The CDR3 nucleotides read TGTGCCAGCAGCGCCGGGACAGGGGGCCTCTCTGGATCCTACGAGCAGTACTTC.